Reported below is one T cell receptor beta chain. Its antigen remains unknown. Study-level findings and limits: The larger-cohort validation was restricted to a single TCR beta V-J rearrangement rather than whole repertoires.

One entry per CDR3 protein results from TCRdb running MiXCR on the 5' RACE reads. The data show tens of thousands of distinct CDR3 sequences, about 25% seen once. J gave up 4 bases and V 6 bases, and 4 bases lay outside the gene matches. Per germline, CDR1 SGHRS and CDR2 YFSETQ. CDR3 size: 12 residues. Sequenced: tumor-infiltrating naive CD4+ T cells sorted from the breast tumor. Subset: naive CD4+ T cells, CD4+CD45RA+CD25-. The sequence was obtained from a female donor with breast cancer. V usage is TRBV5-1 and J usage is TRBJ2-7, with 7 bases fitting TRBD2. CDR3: CASKAGEYEQYF. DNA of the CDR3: TGCGCCAGCAAGGCGGGAGAATACGAGCAGTACTTC.